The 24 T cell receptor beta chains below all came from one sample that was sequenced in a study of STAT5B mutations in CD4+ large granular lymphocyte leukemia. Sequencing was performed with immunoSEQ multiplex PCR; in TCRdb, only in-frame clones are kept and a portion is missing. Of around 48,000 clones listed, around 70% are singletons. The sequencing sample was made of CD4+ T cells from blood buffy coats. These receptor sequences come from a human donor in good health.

For the CDR3, the DNA is TGTGCCAGCAGTTACTCGTCCTTAGGTGGCTACACCTTC. Residues: CASSYSSLGGYTF. V gene TRBV6-5 combines with J gene TRBJ1-2; D is unclear. Trimming cost V 0 bases and J 7 bases, with 9 bases left between them. The CDR3 loop spans 13 amino acids. CDR1 MNHEY and CDR2 SVGAGI come from the germline V gene.

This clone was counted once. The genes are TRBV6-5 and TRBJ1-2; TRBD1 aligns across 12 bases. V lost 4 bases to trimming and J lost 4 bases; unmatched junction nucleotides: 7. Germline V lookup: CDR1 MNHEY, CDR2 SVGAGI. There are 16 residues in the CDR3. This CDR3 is CASSSAGTGGLYGYTF. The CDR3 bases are TGTGCCAGCAGTTCCGCCGGGACAGGGGGCCTCTATGGCTACACCTTC.

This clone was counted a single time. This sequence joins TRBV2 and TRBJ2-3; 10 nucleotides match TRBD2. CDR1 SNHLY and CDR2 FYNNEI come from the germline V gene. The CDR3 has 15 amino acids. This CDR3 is CAWERGGFSTDTQYF. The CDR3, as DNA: TGTGCGTGGGAGCGGGGGGGCTTCTCCACAGATACGCAGTATTTT. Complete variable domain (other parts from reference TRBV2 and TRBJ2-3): EPEVTQTPSHQVTQMGQEVILRCVPISNHLYFYWYRQILGQKVEFLVSFYNNEISEKSEIFDDQFSVERPDGSNFTLKIRSTKLEDSAMYFCAWERGGFSTDTQYFGPGTRLTVL.

CDR3 nucleotides: TGTGCCAAGGGACAGGGAGCAAGGACTAATGAAAAACTGTTTTTT. Translated, it gives CAKGQGARTNEKLFF. J is TRBJ1-4 and V is TRBV14; 9 bases fit TRBD1. The CDR3 has 15 amino acids. Germline trimming cut 10 bases from V and 2 bases from J; bases unmatched to any gene: 8. Germline CDR1 is SGHDN and CDR2 is FVKESK.

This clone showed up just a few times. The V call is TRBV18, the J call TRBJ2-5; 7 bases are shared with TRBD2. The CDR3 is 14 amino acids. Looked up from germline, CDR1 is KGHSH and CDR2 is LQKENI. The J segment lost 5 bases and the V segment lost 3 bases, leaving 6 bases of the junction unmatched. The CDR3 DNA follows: TGTGCCAGCTCACCCCCCTCGCGGGGGGAGACCCAGTACTTC. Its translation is CASSPPSRGETQYF.

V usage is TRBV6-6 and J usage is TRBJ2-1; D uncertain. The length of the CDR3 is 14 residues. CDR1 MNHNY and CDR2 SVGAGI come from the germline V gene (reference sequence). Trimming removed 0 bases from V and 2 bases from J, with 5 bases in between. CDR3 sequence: CASSYSTTYNEQFF. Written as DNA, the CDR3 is TGTGCCAGCAGTTACTCGACGACCTACAATGAGCAGTTCTTC.

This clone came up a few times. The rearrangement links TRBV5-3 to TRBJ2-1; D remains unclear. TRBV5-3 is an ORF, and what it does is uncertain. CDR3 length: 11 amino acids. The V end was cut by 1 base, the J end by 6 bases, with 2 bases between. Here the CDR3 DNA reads TGTGCCAGAAGCTTGTCCAATGAGCAGTTCTTC. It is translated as CARSLSNEQFF.

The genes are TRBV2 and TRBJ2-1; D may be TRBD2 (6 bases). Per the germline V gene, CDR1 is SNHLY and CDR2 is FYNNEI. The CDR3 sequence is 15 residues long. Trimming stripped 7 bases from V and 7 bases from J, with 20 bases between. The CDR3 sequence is CASTLLAGRGNEQFF. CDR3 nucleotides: TGTGCCAGCACCCTACTGGCGGGGCGAGGGAATGAGCAGTTCTTC.

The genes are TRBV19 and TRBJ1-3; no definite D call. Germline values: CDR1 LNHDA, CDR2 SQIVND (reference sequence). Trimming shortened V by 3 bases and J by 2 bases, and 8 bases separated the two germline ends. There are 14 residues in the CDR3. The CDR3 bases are TGTGCCAGTAGTATCCCGGGTACTGGAAACACCATATATTTT. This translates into CASSIPGTGNTIYF.

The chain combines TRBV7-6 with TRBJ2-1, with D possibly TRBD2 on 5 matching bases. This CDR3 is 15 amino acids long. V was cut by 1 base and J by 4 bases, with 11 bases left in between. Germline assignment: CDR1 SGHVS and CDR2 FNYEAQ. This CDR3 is CASSLELGSYNEQFF. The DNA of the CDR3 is TGTGCCAGCAGCTTAGAACTAGGGAGTTACAATGAGCAGTTCTTC.

The DNA for the CDR3 is TGTGCCAGCAGCCCACGACAGGGGGCCTCCTACGAGCAGTACTTC. It encodes CASSPRQGASYEQYF. This sequence joins TRBV9 and TRBJ2-7, with 10 bases aligning to TRBD1. The J segment lost 0 bases and the V segment lost 4 bases, leaving 4 bases of the junction unmatched. This CDR3 comprises 15 residues. Per the germline V gene, CDR1 is SGDLS and CDR2 is YYNGEE.

The CDR3 reads CASSFTEYNEQFF. In DNA form, the CDR3 reads TGTGCCAGCAGCTTTACAGAATACAATGAGCAGTTCTTC. V is TRBV11-1 and J is TRBJ2-1; D gene ambiguous. Germline V CDR1 and CDR2: SGHAT, FQDESV (reference sequence). The CDR3 extends over 13 amino acids. Trimming stripped 3 bases from V and 4 bases from J, with 7 bases between. The complete variable domain, with remaining parts taken from reference TRBV11-1 and TRBJ2-1, reads EAEVAQSPRYKITEKSQAVAFWCDPISGHATLYWYRQILGQGPELLVQFQDESVVDDSQLPKDRFSAERLKGVDSTLKIQPAELGDSAMYLCASSFTEYNEQFFGPGTRLTVL.

In nucleotides, the CDR3 is TGTGCCAGCAGCTTGGCAGACCAGGGGGTCTACGAGCAGTACGTC. This translates into CASSLADQGVYEQYV. This chain uses TRBV7-2 with TRBJ2-7; 7 nucleotides align to TRBD1. V shed 3 bases and J 3 bases; nucleotides not matched to a gene: 8. The CDR3 is 15 residues long. Looked up from germline, CDR1 is SGHTA and CDR2 is FQGNSA.

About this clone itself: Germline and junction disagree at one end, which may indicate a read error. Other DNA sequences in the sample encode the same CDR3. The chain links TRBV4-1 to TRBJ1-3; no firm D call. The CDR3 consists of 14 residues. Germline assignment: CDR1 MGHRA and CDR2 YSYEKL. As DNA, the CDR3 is TGCGCCAGCAGTCAAGATGAGTGGGGTCGCACCATATATTTT. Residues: CASSQDEWGRTIYF.

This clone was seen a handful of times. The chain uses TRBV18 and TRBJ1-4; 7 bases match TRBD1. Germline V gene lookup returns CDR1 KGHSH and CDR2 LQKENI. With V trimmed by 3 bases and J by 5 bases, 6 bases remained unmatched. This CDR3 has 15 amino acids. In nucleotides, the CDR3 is TGTGCCAGCTCACCTGCGACAGGGCCCAATGAAAAACTGTTTTTT. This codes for CASSPATGPNEKLFF.

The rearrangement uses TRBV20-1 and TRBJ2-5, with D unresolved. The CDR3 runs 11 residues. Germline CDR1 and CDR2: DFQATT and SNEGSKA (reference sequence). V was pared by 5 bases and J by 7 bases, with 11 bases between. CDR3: CSALKAGTQYF. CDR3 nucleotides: TGCAGTGCTCTCAAGGCCGGGACCCAGTACTTC.

The CDR3 reads CASRPGQGVAEAFF. The CDR3 nucleotides are TGTGCCAGCAGGCCCGGACAGGGGGTGGCTGAAGCTTTCTTT. J is TRBJ1-1 and V is TRBV6-1; 10 nucleotides line up with TRBD1. Germline CDR1 reads MNHNS; CDR2 reads SASEGT. V was clipped by 6 bases and J by 6 bases; unmatched bases: 7. The CDR3 spans 14 residues.

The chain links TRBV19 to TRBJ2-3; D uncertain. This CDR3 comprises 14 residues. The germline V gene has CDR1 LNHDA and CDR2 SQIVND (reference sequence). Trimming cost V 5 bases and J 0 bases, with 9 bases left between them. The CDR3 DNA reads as TGTGCCAGTAGTGATCGGTGGAGCACAGATACGCAGTATTTT. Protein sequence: CASSDRWSTDTQYF.

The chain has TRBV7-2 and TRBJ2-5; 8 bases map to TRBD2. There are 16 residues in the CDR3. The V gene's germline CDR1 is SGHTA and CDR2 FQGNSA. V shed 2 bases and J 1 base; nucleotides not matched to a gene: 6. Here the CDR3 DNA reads TGTGCCAGCAGCTTAACTGGCGGGGGGTTCCAAGAGACCCAGTACTTC. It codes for CASSLTGGGFQETQYF.

CDR3: CAWTDTGPYGYTF. The DNA for the CDR3 is TGTGCCTGGACGGACACAGGTCCCTATGGCTACACCTTC. The chain combines TRBV30 with TRBJ1-2, with D perhaps TRBD1 (5 bases). V was pared by 4 bases and J by 4 bases, with 13 bases between. The germline V gene encodes CDR1 GTSNPN and CDR2 SVGIG (reference sequence). The CDR3 runs to 13 residues. Combining the CDR3 with reference TRBV30 and TRBJ1-2 gives the whole variable domain SQTIHQWPATLVQPVGSPLSLECTVEGTSNPNLYWYRQAAGRGLQLLFYSVGIGQISSEVPQNLSASRPQDRQFILSSKKLLLSDSGFYLCAWTDTGPYGYTFGSGTRLTVV.

The CDR3: CASSQDASGGPIYNEQFF. DNA for the CDR3: TGCGCCAGCAGCCAAGATGCTAGCGGGGGGCCTATATACAATGAGCAGTTCTTC. This chain connects TRBV4-1 to TRBJ2-1, with 11 positions matching TRBD2. J gave up 4 bases and V 0 bases, and 8 bases lay outside the gene matches. CDR3 length: 18 amino acids. CDR1 is MGHRA and CDR2 is YSYEKL in the germline V gene.

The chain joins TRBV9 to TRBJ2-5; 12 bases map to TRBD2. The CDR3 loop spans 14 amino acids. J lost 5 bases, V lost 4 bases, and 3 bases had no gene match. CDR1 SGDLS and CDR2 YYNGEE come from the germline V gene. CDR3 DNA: TGTGCCAGCAGCCCTAGCGGGGGGGGTGAGACCCAGTACTTC. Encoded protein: CASSPSGGGETQYF.

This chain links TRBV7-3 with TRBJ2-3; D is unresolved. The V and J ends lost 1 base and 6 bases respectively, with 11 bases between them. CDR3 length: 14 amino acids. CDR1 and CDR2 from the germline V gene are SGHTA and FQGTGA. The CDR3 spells CASSLSAASDTQYF. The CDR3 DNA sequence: TGTGCCAGCAGCTTAAGTGCAGCGTCCGATACGCAGTATTTT.

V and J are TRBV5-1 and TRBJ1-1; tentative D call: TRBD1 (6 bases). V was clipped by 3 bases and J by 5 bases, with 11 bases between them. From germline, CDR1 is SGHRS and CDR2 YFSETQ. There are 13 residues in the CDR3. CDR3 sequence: CASSYSGVTEAFF. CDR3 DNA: TGCGCCAGCAGCTACTCAGGGGTAACTGAAGCTTTCTTT.